A single sample gave rise to the 12 T cell receptor beta chains below, sequenced in a study of T cell repertoires in cytomegalovirus infection. Their recognized antigens are unknown. One entry per CDR3 protein results from TCRdb running MiXCR on the reads. The sample holds nearly 70,000 distinct CDR3 sequences, around 21% seen once. Sequenced: PBMCs, sequenced either directly or after in vitro stimulation (not recorded which). These receptor sequences come from a human donor in good health (CMV status not recorded). Some clones in this sample may be carry-over from other donors' samples.

This clonotype came up many times. This chain uses TRBV7-8 with TRBJ2-1, with no clear D. CDR3 length equals 14 residues. CDR1 and CDR2 (germline): SGHVS, FQNEAQ. V was trimmed by 3 bases and J by 2 bases, leaving 8 bases between them. CDR3 sequence reads: CASSLIVTYNEQFF. The CDR3 DNA is TGTGCCAGCAGCTTGATCGTCACCTACAATGAGCAGTTCTTC.

A few counts support this clonotype. The chain recombines TRBV6-2 or TRBV6-3 with TRBJ1-2; the D gene is possibly TRBD1 (5 bases). Germline V gene data show CDR1 as MNHEY and CDR2 as SVGEGT. V gave up 0 bases and J gave up 8 bases, with 10 bases separating them. The CDR3 runs 13 residues. CDR3 residues: CASSYSGGTGYTF. The CDR3 DNA reads TGTGCCAGCAGTTACTCGGGAGGGACCGGCTACACCTTC.

This clonotype occurred a few times. The CDR3 sequence is CASSLDKGGDTGELFF. CDR3 nucleotides: TGCGCCAGCAGCCTGGACAAAGGAGGGGACACCGGGGAGCTGTTTTTT. The V and J genes are TRBV5-1 and TRBJ2-2; TRBD2 is a possible D gene (6 bases). The CDR3 consists of 16 residues. V lost 4 bases, J lost 3 bases, and 16 bases lay in between. Germline V gives CDR1 SGHRS, CDR2 YFSETQ.

This clonotype was detected ten times or more. This chain uses TRBV7-8 with TRBJ1-1; D is unclear. Per germline, CDR1 SGHVS and CDR2 FQNEAQ. This CDR3 comprises 15 residues. With 4 bases removed from V and 2 bases from J, the gap between germline ends came to 14 bases. CDR3 sequence: CASSSRQGQNTEAFF. CDR3 nucleotides: TGTGCCAGCAGCTCGAGACAAGGGCAAAACACTGAAGCTTTCTTT.

This clonotype has only a few counts. This rearrangement joins TRBV11-1 to TRBJ2-2; TRBD1 matches at 9 bases. V shed 4 bases and J 6 bases; nucleotides not matched to a gene: 9. The CDR3 is 16 residues long. The germline V gene encodes CDR1 SGHAT and CDR2 FQDESV (reference sequence). The CDR3 protein is CASSSRDRVGPGELFF. The CDR3, as DNA: TGTGCCAGCAGCTCCCGGGACAGGGTGGGCCCCGGGGAGCTGTTTTTT.

This clonotype was recorded a few times. The rearrangement joins TRBV6-6 to TRBJ1-5; D gene uncertain. Germline CDR1 is MNHNY and CDR2 is SVGAGI (reference sequence). This CDR3 has 16 amino acids. V lost 2 bases, J lost 2 bases, and 13 bases lay in between. The CDR3 DNA is TGTGCCAGCAGTTACGTAGGGATTGGTGGCAATCAGCCCCAGCATTTT. Amino acid sequence: CASSYVGIGGNQPQHF.

A few counts support this clonotype. The chain couples TRBV12-3 or TRBV12-4 to TRBJ2-5; tentative D call: TRBD2 (5 bases). The V end was cut by 6 bases, the J end by 5 bases, with 19 bases between. This CDR3 contains 15 residues. The CDR3 DNA sequence: TGTGCCAGCAGGCATTTCGGAGTTTCGGGGGAGACCCAGTACTTC. Translating it yields CASRHFGVSGETQYF.

This clonotype was observed a few times. The chain uses TRBV2 and TRBJ2-3; D is ambiguous. The V end was cut by 8 bases, the J end by 1 base, with 13 bases between. This CDR3 has 14 amino acids. CDR1 is SNHLY, CDR2 FYNNEI, per germline. The CDR3 DNA sequence: TGTGCCAGCTCCCAAGTCAGCGGCACAGATACGCAGTATTTT. Amino acid sequence: CASSQVSGTDTQYF.

The table lists this clonotype with a few counts. The rearrangement links TRBV7-2 to TRBJ2-4, with 10 positions matching TRBD2. V lost 5 bases to trimming and J lost 2 bases; unmatched junction nucleotides: 3. Germline V gene lookup returns CDR1 SGHTA and CDR2 FQGNSA. The CDR3 totals 15 residues. The CDR3 bases are TGTGCCAGCAGCCAGCGGGGGGGGACCAAAAACATTCAGTACTTC. This codes for CASSQRGGTKNIQYF.

The table lists this clonotype with many counts. The CDR3 coding sequence is TGTGCCAGCAGCTCCCCCAAATCCCCTTACGAGCAGTACGTC. Protein: CASSSPKSPYEQYV. The rearrangement links TRBV5-6 to TRBJ2-7; no reliable D call. The CDR3 contains 14 residues. Germline CDR1 SGHDT, CDR2 YYEEEE. Trimming cost V 3 bases and J 4 bases, with 14 bases left between them.

This clonotype was counted ten times or more. The chain is built from TRBV7-6 and TRBJ2-1; TRBD2 agrees at 10 bases. The CDR3 extends over 17 amino acids. J lost 2 bases, V lost 1 base, and 5 bases had no gene match. The V gene's germline CDR1 is SGHVS and CDR2 FNYEAQ. The CDR3 bases are TGTGCCAGCAGCTTAGAGTCTAGCGGGAGTACCTACAATGAGCAGTTCTTC. Protein: CASSLESSGSTYNEQFF.

This clonotype was seen many times. J is TRBJ1-2 and V is TRBV7-2; D is uncertain. Germline V gene sequence: CDR1 SGHTA, CDR2 FQGNSA. The V end lost 5 bases, the J end lost 5 bases, and 21 bases lay between the germline ends. This CDR3 is 16 amino acids long. Here the CDR3 reads CASSPTIASIEYGYTF. CDR3 DNA: TGTGCCAGCAGCCCAACAATCGCCTCTATCGAGTATGGCTACACCTTC.